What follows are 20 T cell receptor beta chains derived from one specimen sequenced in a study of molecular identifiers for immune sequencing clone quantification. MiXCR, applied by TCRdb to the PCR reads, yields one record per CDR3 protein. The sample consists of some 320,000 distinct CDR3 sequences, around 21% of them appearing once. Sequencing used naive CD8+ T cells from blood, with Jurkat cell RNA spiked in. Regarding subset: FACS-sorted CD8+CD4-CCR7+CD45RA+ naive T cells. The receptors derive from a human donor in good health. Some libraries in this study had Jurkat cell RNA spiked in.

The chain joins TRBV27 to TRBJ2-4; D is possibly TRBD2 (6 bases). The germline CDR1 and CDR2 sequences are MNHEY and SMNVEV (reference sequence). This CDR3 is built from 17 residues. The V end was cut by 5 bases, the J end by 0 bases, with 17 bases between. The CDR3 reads CASSSGPPFLAKNIQYF. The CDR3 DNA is TGTGCCAGCAGTAGCGGGCCCCCATTTCTAGCCAAAAACATTCAGTACTTC.

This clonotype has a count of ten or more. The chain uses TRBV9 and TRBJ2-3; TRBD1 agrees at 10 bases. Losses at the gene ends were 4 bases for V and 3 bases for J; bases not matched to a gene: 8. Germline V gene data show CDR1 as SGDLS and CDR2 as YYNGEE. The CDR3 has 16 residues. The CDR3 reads CASSPTGGPLTDTQYF. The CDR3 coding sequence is TGTGCCAGCAGCCCGACAGGGGGCCCTCTAACAGATACGCAGTATTTT. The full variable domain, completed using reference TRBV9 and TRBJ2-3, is DSGVTQTPKHLITATGQRVTLRCSPRSGDLSVYWYQQSLDQGLQFLIQYYNGEERAKGNILERFSAQQFPDLHSELNLSSLELGDSALYFCASSPTGGPLTDTQYFGPGTRLTVL.

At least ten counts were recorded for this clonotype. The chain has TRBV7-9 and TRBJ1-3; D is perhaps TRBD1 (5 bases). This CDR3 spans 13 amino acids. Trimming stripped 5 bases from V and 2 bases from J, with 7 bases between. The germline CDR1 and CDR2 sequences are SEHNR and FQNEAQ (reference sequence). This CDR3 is CASSQDTGNTIYF. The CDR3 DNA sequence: TGTGCCAGCAGCCAGGACACTGGAAACACCATATATTTT.

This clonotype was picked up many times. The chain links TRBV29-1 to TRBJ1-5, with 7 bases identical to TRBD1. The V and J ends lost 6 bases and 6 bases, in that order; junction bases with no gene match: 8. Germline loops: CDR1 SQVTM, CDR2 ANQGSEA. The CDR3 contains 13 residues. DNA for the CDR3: TGCAGCGTAGATACAGGGGATGGTCAGCCCCAGCATTTT. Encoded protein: CSVDTGDGQPQHF.

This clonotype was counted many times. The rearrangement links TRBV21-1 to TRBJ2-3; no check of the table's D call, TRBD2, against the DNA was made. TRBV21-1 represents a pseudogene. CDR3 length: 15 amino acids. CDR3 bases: TGTGCCAGCAGCATAGACCGGAGGAGCACAGATACGCAGTATTTT. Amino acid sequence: CASSIDRRSTDTQYF.

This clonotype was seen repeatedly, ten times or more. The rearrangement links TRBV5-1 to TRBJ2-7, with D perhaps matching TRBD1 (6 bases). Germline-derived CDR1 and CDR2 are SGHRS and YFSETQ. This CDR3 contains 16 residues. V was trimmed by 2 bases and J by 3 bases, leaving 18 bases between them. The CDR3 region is CASSFNTGYAVYEQYF. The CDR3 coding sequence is TGCGCCAGCAGCTTCAATACAGGGTATGCCGTCTACGAGCAGTACTTC.

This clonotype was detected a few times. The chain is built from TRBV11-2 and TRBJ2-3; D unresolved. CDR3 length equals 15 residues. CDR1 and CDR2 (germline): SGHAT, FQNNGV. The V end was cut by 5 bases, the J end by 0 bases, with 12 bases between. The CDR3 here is CASSQDGSSTDTQYF. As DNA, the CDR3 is TGTGCCAGCAGCCAGGACGGATCTAGCACAGATACGCAGTATTTT.

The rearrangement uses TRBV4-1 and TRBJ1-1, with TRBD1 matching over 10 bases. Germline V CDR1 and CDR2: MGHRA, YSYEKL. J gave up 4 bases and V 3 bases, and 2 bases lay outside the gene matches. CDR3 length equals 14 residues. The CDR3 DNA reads TGCGCCAGCAGCCAGGGGACAGGGGCCACTGAAGCTTTCTTT. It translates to CASSQGTGATEAFF.

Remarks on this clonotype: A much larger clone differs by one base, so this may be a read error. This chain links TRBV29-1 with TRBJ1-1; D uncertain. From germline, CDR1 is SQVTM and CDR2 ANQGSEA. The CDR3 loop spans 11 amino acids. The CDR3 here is CSGERVAEALF. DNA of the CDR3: TGCAGCGGAGAAAGGGTGGCTGAAGCTCTCTTT.

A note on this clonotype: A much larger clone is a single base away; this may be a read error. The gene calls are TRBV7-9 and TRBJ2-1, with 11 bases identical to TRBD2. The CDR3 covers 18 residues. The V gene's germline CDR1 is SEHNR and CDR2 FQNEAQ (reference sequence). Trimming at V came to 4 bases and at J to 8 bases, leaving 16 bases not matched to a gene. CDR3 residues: CASSSGNLTSGRSYEQFF. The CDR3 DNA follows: TGTGCCAGCAGCTCTGGCAACCTTACTAGCGGGAGAAGTTATGAGCAGTTCTTC.

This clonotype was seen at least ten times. CDR3 bases: TGCAGCGTCCTACAGGGGGCGAATGAGCAGTTCTTC. Translation: CSVLQGANEQFF. The V gene is TRBV29-1, the J gene TRBJ2-1; 9 nucleotides align to TRBD1. The CDR3 consists of 12 residues. V was clipped by 6 bases and J by 7 bases; unmatched bases: 4. CDR1 is SQVTM, CDR2 ANQGSEA, per germline.

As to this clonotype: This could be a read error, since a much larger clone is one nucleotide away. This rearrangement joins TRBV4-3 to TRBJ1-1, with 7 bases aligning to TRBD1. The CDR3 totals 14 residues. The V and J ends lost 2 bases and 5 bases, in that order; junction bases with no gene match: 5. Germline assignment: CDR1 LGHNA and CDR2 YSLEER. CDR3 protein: CASSQLRGGTEAFF. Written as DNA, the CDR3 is TGCGCCAGCAGCCAACTCAGGGGGGGAACTGAAGCTTTCTTT.

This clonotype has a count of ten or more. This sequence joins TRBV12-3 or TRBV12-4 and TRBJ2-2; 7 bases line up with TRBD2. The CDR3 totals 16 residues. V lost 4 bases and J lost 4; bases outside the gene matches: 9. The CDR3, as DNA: TGTGCCAGCAGTTGGGTCGGCGGGAGTGGCACCGGGGAGCTGTTTTTT. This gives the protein CASSWVGGSGTGELFF.

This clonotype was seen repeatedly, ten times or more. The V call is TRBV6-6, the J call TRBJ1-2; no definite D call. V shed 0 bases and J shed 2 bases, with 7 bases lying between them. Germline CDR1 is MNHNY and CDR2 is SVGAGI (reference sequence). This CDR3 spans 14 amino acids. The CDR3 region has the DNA TGTGCCAGCAGTTACTCGTGGGGAAACTATGGCTACACCTTC. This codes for CASSYSWGNYGYTF.

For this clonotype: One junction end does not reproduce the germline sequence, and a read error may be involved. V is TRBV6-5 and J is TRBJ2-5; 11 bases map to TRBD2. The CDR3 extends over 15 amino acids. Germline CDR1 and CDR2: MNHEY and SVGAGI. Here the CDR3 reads CVSVPSGGNQETQYF. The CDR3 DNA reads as TGTGTCAGCGTGCCTAGCGGGGGGAACCAAGAGACCCAGTACTTC.

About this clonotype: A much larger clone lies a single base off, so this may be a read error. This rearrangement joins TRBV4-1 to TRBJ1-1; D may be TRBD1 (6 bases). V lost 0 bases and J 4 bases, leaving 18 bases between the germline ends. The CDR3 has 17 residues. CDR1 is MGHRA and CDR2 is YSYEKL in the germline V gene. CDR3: CASSQDRTVSHRTEAFF. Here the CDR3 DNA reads TGCGCCAGCAGCCAAGATCGGACAGTGTCTCATCGCACTGAAGCTTTCTTT.

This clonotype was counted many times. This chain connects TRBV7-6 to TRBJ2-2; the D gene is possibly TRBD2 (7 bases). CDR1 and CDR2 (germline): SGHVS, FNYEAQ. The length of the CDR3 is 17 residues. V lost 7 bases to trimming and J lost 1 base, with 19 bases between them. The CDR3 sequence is CASTSLRRGGNTGELFF. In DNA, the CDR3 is TGTGCCAGCACCTCCCTTCGTAGGGGGGGGAACACCGGGGAGCTGTTTTTT.

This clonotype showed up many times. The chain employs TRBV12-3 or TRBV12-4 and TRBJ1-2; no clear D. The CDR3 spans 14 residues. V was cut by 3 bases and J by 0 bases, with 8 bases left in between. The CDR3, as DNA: TGTGCCAGCAGTTTTCGAACAACTAACTATGGCTACACCTTC. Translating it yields CASSFRTTNYGYTF.

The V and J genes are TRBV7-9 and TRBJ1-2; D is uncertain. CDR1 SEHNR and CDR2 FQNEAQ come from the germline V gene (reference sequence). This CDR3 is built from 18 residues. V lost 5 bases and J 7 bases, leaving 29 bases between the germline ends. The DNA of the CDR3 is TGTGCCAGCAGCCCTCCTGCCCCAGACTCCCAAAAGCCGACTGGCTACACCTTC. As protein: CASSPPAPDSQKPTGYTF.

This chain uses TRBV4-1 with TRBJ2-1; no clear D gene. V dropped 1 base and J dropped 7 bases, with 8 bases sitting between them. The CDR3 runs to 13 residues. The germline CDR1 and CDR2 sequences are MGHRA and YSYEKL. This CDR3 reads CASSQGVWNEQFF. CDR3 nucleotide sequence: TGCGCCAGCAGCCAAGGGGTGTGGAATGAGCAGTTCTTC.